The 10 T cell receptor beta chains given below trace back to one sample, sequenced in a study of OX40 agonist ivuxolimab in advanced cancers. The data were produced by immunoSEQ multiplex PCR, yet TCRdb's version contains in-frame clones alone and is incomplete. The sample includes nearly 60,000 clones, more than 80% of them seen just once. The material was CD4+ or CD8+ T cells sorted from blood, obtained in a trial of the OX40 agonist ivuxolimab. Receptors originate from an adult with an advanced solid tumor such as melanoma, head and neck, liver or kidney cancer.

This chain links TRBV9 with TRBJ1-3; 7 bases are a match to TRBD1. Germline assignment: CDR1 SGDLS and CDR2 YYNGEE. This CDR3 has 17 residues. The trim removed 4 bases at V and 0 bases at J, leaving 10 bases unmatched. In DNA form, the CDR3 reads TGTGCCAGCAGCCCGAGACAGGGAGGGAGCTCTGGAAACACCATATATTTT. Its protein is CASSPRQGGSSGNTIYF.

This chain links TRBV11-2 with TRBJ2-3; weak D call: TRBD1 (6 bases). The V end lost 5 bases, the J end lost 0 bases, and 18 bases lay between the germline ends. CDR1 and CDR2 (germline): SGHAT, FQNNGV. The CDR3 spans 17 residues. The CDR3 DNA sequence: TGTGCCAGCAGCCCTCTGGACAGACTATTAAGCACAGATACGCAGTATTTT. It specifies CASSPLDRLLSTDTQYF.

This chain links TRBV18 with TRBJ2-7; 9 positions agree with TRBD1. The ends lost 3 bases at V and 2 bases at J; junction bases unmatched: 14. The germline V gene encodes CDR1 KGHSH and CDR2 LQKENI. The CDR3 totals 18 residues. CDR3 sequence: CASSPYGTGLGLTYEQYF. The CDR3 region has the DNA TGTGCCAGCTCACCCTACGGGACAGGGTTAGGCTTAACCTACGAGCAGTACTTC.

The rearrangement links TRBV5-6 to TRBJ2-4, with 7 bases fitting TRBD1. CDR1 is SGHDT, CDR2 YYEEEE, per germline. This CDR3 is built from 17 residues. Losses at the gene ends were 4 bases for V and 0 bases for J; bases not matched to a gene: 10. The CDR3 sequence is CASSLTTGILAKNIQYF. The CDR3 nucleotides read TGTGCCAGCAGCCTGACGACAGGGATTCTAGCCAAAAACATTCAGTACTTC. Full variable domain (missing parts from reference TRBV5-6 and TRBJ2-4): DAGVTQSPTHLIKTRGQQVTLRCSPKSGHDTVSWYQQALGQGPQFIFQYYEEEERQRGNFPDRFSGHQFPNYSSELNVNALLLGDSALYLCASSLTTGILAKNIQYFGAGTRLSVL.

This clone was detected only a few times. The chain links TRBV7-8 to TRBJ1-5; TRBD1 agrees at 11 bases. Trimming cost V 2 bases and J 6 bases; bases outside gene matches: 3. This CDR3 has 15 residues. Looked up from germline, CDR1 is SGHVS and CDR2 is FQNEAQ. This CDR3 is CASSLRGTGGQPQHF. CDR3 bases: TGTGCCAGCAGCTTAAGGGGGACAGGGGGTCAGCCCCAGCATTTT. Combining the CDR3 with reference TRBV7-8 and TRBJ1-5 gives the whole variable domain GAGVSQSPRYKVAKRGQDVALRCDPISGHVSLFWYQQALGQGPEFLTYFQNEAQLDKSGLPSDRFFAERPEGSVSTLKIQRTQQEDSAVYLCASSLRGTGGQPQHFGDGTRLSIL.

The V and J genes are TRBV18 and TRBJ2-7; 10 bases line up with TRBD1. This CDR3 is 15 amino acids long. Trimming removed 2 bases from V and 7 bases from J; junction bases left unmatched: 8. Germline V lookup: CDR1 KGHSH, CDR2 LQKENI. CDR3 region: CASSPFGTGAEEQYF. DNA of the CDR3: TGTGCCAGCTCACCATTCGGGACAGGGGCTGAGGAGCAGTACTTC.

J is TRBJ2-1 and V is TRBV27; 7 bases map to TRBD1. Germline V gene sequence: CDR1 MNHEY, CDR2 SMNVEV (reference sequence). Losses at the gene ends were 4 bases for V and 4 bases for J; bases not matched to a gene: 7. CDR3 size: 15 residues. Written as DNA, the CDR3 is TGTGCCAGCAGTTCCGTGGACAGGTTTTACAATGAGCAGTTCTTC. It yields the protein CASSSVDRFYNEQFF.

In this sample, this clone turned up a few times. J is TRBJ2-5 and V is TRBV6-6; D could derive from TRBD1 or TRBD2 (5 bases each). Trimming removed 0 bases at V and 5 bases at J, with 10 bases between. Looked up from germline, CDR1 is MNHNY and CDR2 is SVGAGI (reference sequence). This CDR3 comprises 14 residues. The CDR3 nucleotides are TGTGCCAGCAGTTACTCGGCTGGGACGGAGACCCAGTACTTC. Translation: CASSYSAGTETQYF.

CDR3 residues: CASSQGLAGGPGMAFF. DNA for the CDR3: TGTGCCAGCAGCCAAGGACTAGCGGGGGGGCCGGGTATGGCGTTCTTC. The chain links TRBV7-6 to TRBJ2-1; 15 bases line up with TRBD2. The germline V gene encodes CDR1 SGHVS and CDR2 FNYEAQ. Trimming removed 5 bases from V and 15 bases from J; junction bases left unmatched: 14. The CDR3 runs 16 residues.

J is TRBJ2-7 and V is TRBV5-5, with D perhaps TRBD1 (5 bases). CDR1 and CDR2 from the germline V gene are SGHKS and YYEKEE (reference sequence). The germline V and J ends were trimmed by 0 bases and 3 bases, with 10 bases remaining between them. The CDR3 spans 14 residues. The CDR3 sequence: CASSLGQGIYEQYF. The CDR3 coding sequence is TGTGCCAGCAGCTTGGGCCAGGGAATCTACGAGCAGTACTTC.